These T cell receptor beta chains were read from a single sample in a study of cytomegalovirus exposure and HLA in healthy donors. The repertoire was sequenced with immunoSEQ multiplex PCR; TCRdb's copy has only in-frame clones and lacks some. The table includes some 130,000 clones, 65% to 85% detected once. The sequencing input was PBMCs. These receptors were collected from a man aged 50-59 years in good health and CMV-seronegative. The CDR3 runs from the conserved cysteine through the conserved F or W. A D gene is named only where the DNA matches it firmly. A clone size is listed for some rows: how often the clone was seen (once, few, many), or a class if it is expanded.

d_gene,v_gene,abundance,j_gene,CDR3nt,CDR3aa
.,TRBV19,once,TRBJ1-5,TGTGCCAGTAGGGCAGGCCGATATAGCAATCAGCCCCAGCATTTT,CASRAGRYSNQPQHF
.,TRBV29-1,.,TRBJ1-1,TGCAGCGTTGTTCGGGTTACTGAAGCTTTCTTT,CSVVRVTEAFF
TRBD1,TRBV9,.,TRBJ2-1,TGTGCCAGCAGCGTACGGGGACAGCTTCCCTACAATGAGCAGTTCTTC,CASSVRGQLPYNEQFF
.,TRBV5-1,.,TRBJ2-6,TGCGCCAGCAGCACAGATAACAGGCTCCTGACTTTC,CASSTDNRLLTF
.,TRBV7-3,few,TRBJ2-5,TGTGCCAGCAGCACGGGATCTCAAGAGACCCAGTACTTC,CASSTGSQETQYF
TRBD1,TRBV5-1,.,TRBJ1-4,TGCGCCAGCAGCTTGAGGGGACAGGGTGCTAATGAAAAACTGTTTTTT,CASSLRGQGANEKLFF
TRBD1,TRBV28,.,TRBJ1-1,TGTGCCAGCAGTCTACCAGGGGGCGGACGGACTGAAGCTTTCTTT,CASSLPGGGRTEAFF
.,TRBV19,once,TRBJ2-6,TGTGCCAGTAGCCAAACAAGCTCTGGGGCCAACGTCCTGACTTTC,CASSQTSSGANVLTF
.,TRBV29-1,.,TRBJ2-5,TGCAGCGTTGGAGGTTGGGACCAAGAGACCCAGTACTTC,CSVGGWDQETQYF
.,TRBV6-5,.,TRBJ2-7,TGTGCCAGCAGCGAGGGGGGGATATCCTACGAGCAGTACTTC,CASSEGGISYEQYF
TRBD2,TRBV25-1,once,TRBJ2-3,TGTGCCAGCAGTGAGGCGGGAGGGGGTACAGATACGCAGTATTTT,CASSEAGGGTDTQYF
.,TRBV2,.,TRBJ2-2,TGTGCCAGCAGTGCCCACCTCGGAGGGGATCTTGGCGGGGAGCTGTTTTTT,CASSAHLGGDLGGELFF
TRBD2,TRBV10-3,.,TRBJ2-5,TGTGCCATCTCGACTAGCGGAGAGACCCAGTACTTC,CAISTSGETQYF
TRBD2,TRBV4-1,.,TRBJ2-3,TGCGCCAGCAGCCAAGATAAGGGCTGGACTAGCGGTTACACAGATACGCAGTATTTT,CASSQDKGWTSGYTDTQYF
TRBD2,TRBV19,.,TRBJ2-2,TGTGCCAGTACCCTGCGTGGTGGGCGGGAGGCGGGCGGGGAGCTGTTTTTT,CASTLRGGREAGGELFF
TRBD1,TRBV6-1,.,TRBJ2-2,TGTGCCAGCAGTGGAGGACAGGGGGCAGGAGGGGTCGGGGAGCTGTTTTTT,CASSGGQGAGGVGELFF
.,TRBV7-2,few,TRBJ1-3,TGTGCCAGCAGCCCTCCTACTGGAAACACCATATATTTT,CASSPPTGNTIYF
.,TRBV29-1,.,TRBJ2-7,TGCAGCGTCTGGACAGTCGGGGGGTTTGGGCAGTACTTC,CSVWTVGGFGQYF
.,TRBV29-1,few,TRBJ1-1,TGCAGCGGCCGACAAGGCGATAACACTGAAGCTTTCTTT,CSGRQGDNTEAFF
.,TRBV7-9,.,TRBJ2-7,TGTGCCAGCAGCGCGACAGGTACGACACCCTACGAGCAGTACTTC,CASSATGTTPYEQYF
TRBD1,TRBV30,.,TRBJ2-1,TGTGCCTGGAGTGTAGGGACAGGTGTTTACAATGAGCAGTTCTTC,CAWSVGTGVYNEQFF
.,TRBV5-1,.,TRBJ1-2,TGCGCCAGCAGCTTGGAAGCAGGGGTCTACACCTTC,CASSLEAGVYTF
.,TRBV5-1,once,TRBJ1-4,TGCGCCAGTAGGACAGCTCGGGATGAAAAACTGTTTTTT,CASRTARDEKLFF
.,TRBV7-9,.,TRBJ2-7,TGTTCCAGCAGCTTGGTCGGAGACGAGCAGTACTTC,CSSSLVGDEQYF
TRBD1,TRBV4-1,.,TRBJ1-2,TGCGCCAGCAGCCAAGGGGACAGGGGGCTCTATGGCTACACCTTC,CASSQGDRGLYGYTF
TRBD1,TRBV19,.,TRBJ2-2,TGTGCCAGTAAGCGAAAAGGACAGGCCGATACCGGGGAGCTGTTTTTT,CASKRKGQADTGELFF
.,TRBV9,.,TRBJ2-2,TGTGCCAGCAGCTACGAGGGAAACACCGGGGAGCTGTTTTTT,CASSYEGNTGELFF
TRBD1,TRBV5-1,.,TRBJ2-2,TGCGCCAGCAGCTTACTGGGACAGGGTCCAACCGGGGAGCTGTTTTTT,CASSLLGQGPTGELFF
TRBD2,TRBV28,.,TRBJ2-2,TGTGCCAGCAGTACTAGCGGCAACACCGGGGAGCTGTTTTTT,CASSTSGNTGELFF
TRBD1,TRBV7-6,.,TRBJ1-4,TGTGCCAGCAGCCTGACAGGGGGCTACTCAACTAATGAAAAACTGTTTTTT,CASSLTGGYSTNEKLFF
.,TRBV9,.,TRBJ2-2,TGTGCCAGCAGCCCAGACAGCATCAGCGGGGAGCTGTTTTTT,CASSPDSISGELFF
TRBD1,TRBV7-9,.,TRBJ2-5,TGTGCCAGCAGCTACAGGGGTAGCCAAGAGACCCAGTACTTC,CASSYRGSQETQYF